The present TCR beta chain was sequenced within a study of graft-versus-host responses after intestinal transplantation. As for the study in general: Recipients obtained multivisceral, liver-intestinal, or isolated intestinal transplants. Anti-thymocyte globulin induction was given to all recipients, followed by tacrolimus and steroids for around three years. Study-level results: Analysis identified GvH clones in recipient marrow, with some appearing first in ileum or blood. Patients with graft-donor T cell macrochimerism had high graft-versus-host to host-versus-graft clonal ratios in allografts.

The starting material, graft tissue, was processed to release intraepithelial and lamina propria lymphocytes. Comments on this clone: Its antigen is not known.

CDR3 length equals 21 residues. CDR1 and CDR2 from the germline V gene are SGHVS and FQNEAQ. V shed 4 bases, J shed 4 bases, and the junction held 24 bases outside the gene matches. Sequenced by immunoSEQ multiplex PCR; TCRdb stores in-frame clones only, minus some. The table has about 20,000 clones, around 76% seen once. The source is a human patient who received an intestinal transplant, so some T cells may come from the graft donor. The sequenced sample was ileum tissue, obtained around 20 days after intestinal transplant. The chain links TRBV7-8 to TRBJ1-2, with 10 bases fitting TRBD1. The CDR3 DNA reads as TGTGCCAGCAGCTCTGGCTCGATTTTGTTCCTACCGGGACAGGGGTCCTATGGCTACACCTTC. This translates into CASSSGSILFLPGQGSYGYTF.